This TCR beta chain was obtained from a study of blood T cell repertoires in COVID-19. Overall study context: The cDNA or gDNA used as material had been derived from T cells, B-cell-depleted T cells, or PBMCs.

Authors' methods: Nucleated cell counts were estimated from reference gene primer amplification. Sequencing was performed with immunoSEQ multiplex PCR; in TCRdb, only in-frame clones are kept and a portion is missing. The V and J calls and clone size are taken from that table; D and trimming were inferred from the DNA. The table includes over 200,000 clones, about 90% detected once. Looked up from germline, CDR1 is SGHVS and CDR2 is FNYEAQ. The V segment lost 5 bases and the J segment 6 bases; nucleotides outside the gene matches: 4. The CDR3 has 13 amino acids. The receptor comes from a woman between 50 and 59 years old with acute or convalescent COVID-19. The gene calls are TRBV7-6 and TRBJ2-1; 7 nucleotides align to TRBD2. The sample comprised peripheral blood. Here the CDR3 reads CASSRGLGNEQFF. The CDR3 coding sequence is TGTGCCAGCAGCCGAGGACTAGGCAATGAGCAGTTCTTC.